This is a list of T cell receptor beta chains from one sample in a study of control samples from healthy donors and cancer patients. The protocol was immunoSEQ multiplex PCR, while the TCRdb copy is restricted to in-frame clones and leaves out a portion. The top ten clones hold about 6.3% of a sample with 400,000 to 450,000 clones, 90% of them seen once. Sequences were obtained from PBMCs. Receptors were obtained from a man aged 35 to 55 with head and neck cancer. Each CDR3 is given with its conserved first and last residue. D genes are given only for firm matches. Size values are once, few and many counts, or a class for expanded clones, and some rows have none.

d_call: -
v_call: TRBV5-5
j_call: TRBJ2-3
clone_size: -
cdr3_aa: CASSSPAGADTQYF
cdr3_nt: TGTGCCAGCAGCTCGCCTGCAGGGGCAGATACGCAGTATTTT

d_call: -
v_call: TRBV29-1
j_call: TRBJ1-1
clone_size: -
cdr3_aa: CSVGGDWSFF
cdr3_nt: TGCAGCGTCGGGGGGGATTGGTCTTTCTTT

d_call: TRBD2
v_call: TRBV5-1
j_call: TRBJ2-2
clone_size: -
cdr3_aa: CASSLGLEVGELFF
cdr3_nt: TGCGCCAGCAGCTTAGGACTAGAGGTCGGGGAGCTGTTTTTT

d_call: -
v_call: TRBV19
j_call: TRBJ1-1
clone_size: once
cdr3_aa: CASSPSRQSQMNTEAFF
cdr3_nt: TGTGCCAGTAGCCCCTCCCGGCAGTCGCAAATGAACACTGAAGCTTTCTTT

d_call: TRBD1
v_call: TRBV30
j_call: TRBJ1-2
clone_size: -
cdr3_aa: CAWSRDRLYGYTF
cdr3_nt: TGTGCCTGGAGCCGGGACAGGCTATATGGCTACACCTTC

d_call: -
v_call: TRBV9
j_call: TRBJ1-4
clone_size: -
cdr3_aa: CASSVAGARVNEKLFF
cdr3_nt: TGTGCCAGCAGCGTCGCGGGGGCGCGAGTTAATGAAAAACTGTTTTTT

d_call: -
v_call: TRBV5-1
j_call: TRBJ1-1
clone_size: once
cdr3_aa: CASSLEYEGLGTEAFF
cdr3_nt: TGCGCCAGCAGCTTGGAGTATGAGGGGTTGGGCACTGAAGCTTTCTTT

d_call: -
v_call: TRBV19
j_call: TRBJ2-7
clone_size: few
cdr3_aa: CASSSDTLYEQYF
cdr3_nt: TGTGCCAGTAGTTCCGACACCCTATACGAGCAGTACTTC

d_call: TRBD2
v_call: TRBV14
j_call: TRBJ2-3
clone_size: -
cdr3_aa: CASSPGERGLTDTQYF
cdr3_nt: TGTGCCAGCAGCCCTGGCGAGCGGGGGCTAACAGATACGCAGTATTTT

d_call: -
v_call: TRBV20-1
j_call: TRBJ2-5
clone_size: -
cdr3_aa: CSARKGETQYF
cdr3_nt: TGCAGTGCTAGGAAGGGAGAGACCCAGTACTTC

d_call: TRBD2
v_call: TRBV7-3
j_call: TRBJ2-3
clone_size: -
cdr3_aa: CASSLRLAGAKDTQYF
cdr3_nt: TGTGCCAGCAGCTTACGACTAGCGGGAGCAAAAGATACGCAGTATTTT

d_call: -
v_call: TRBV6-6
j_call: TRBJ1-1
clone_size: -
cdr3_aa: CASSYPDSPGAFF
cdr3_nt: TGTGCCAGCAGTTACCCCGACTCTCCCGGGGCTTTCTTT

d_call: -
v_call: TRBV7-8
j_call: TRBJ1-1
clone_size: once
cdr3_aa: CASSHLEGMNTEAFF
cdr3_nt: TGTGCCAGCAGCCACCTTGAGGGGATGAACACTGAAGCTTTCTTT

d_call: -
v_call: TRBV30
j_call: TRBJ1-5
clone_size: -
cdr3_aa: CAWSVLPGYDRSQPQHF
cdr3_nt: TGTGCCTGGAGTGTATTGCCCGGGTATGATCGATCTCAGCCCCAGCATTTT

d_call: -
v_call: TRBV7-9
j_call: TRBJ1-2
clone_size: few
cdr3_aa: CASSLAGGVYGYTF
cdr3_nt: TGTGCCAGCAGCTTAGCAGGGGGGGTATATGGCTACACCTTC

d_call: -
v_call: TRBV2
j_call: TRBJ1-2
clone_size: -
cdr3_aa: CASSEAGPYGYTF
cdr3_nt: TGTGCCAGCAGTGAAGCGGGACCCTATGGCTACACCTTC

d_call: -
v_call: TRBV4-3
j_call: TRBJ1-1
clone_size: -
cdr3_aa: CASSQGIGEAFF
cdr3_nt: TGCGCCAGCAGCCAAGGAATCGGGGAAGCTTTCTTT

d_call: -
v_call: TRBV18
j_call: TRBJ1-5
clone_size: few
cdr3_aa: CASSPTGGNQPQHF
cdr3_nt: TGTGCCAGCTCACCCACAGGAGGGAATCAGCCCCAGCATTTT

d_call: -
v_call: TRBV7-2
j_call: TRBJ1-1
clone_size: -
cdr3_aa: CASSLGTGYNTEAFF
cdr3_nt: TGTGCCAGCAGCTTAGGAACAGGGTATAACACTGAAGCTTTCTTT

d_call: TRBD2
v_call: TRBV7-2
j_call: TRBJ2-5
clone_size: -
cdr3_aa: CASSPLAGGHQETQYF
cdr3_nt: TGTGCCAGCAGCCCACTAGCGGGGGGTCACCAAGAGACCCAGTACTTC

d_call: -
v_call: TRBV5-1
j_call: TRBJ2-7
clone_size: -
cdr3_aa: CASSLDSPSGYEQYF
cdr3_nt: TGCGCCAGCAGCTTGGACAGCCCGTCGGGCTACGAGCAGTACTTC

d_call: -
v_call: TRBV23-1
j_call: TRBJ2-5
clone_size: -
cdr3_aa: CASSQVLGEKTQYF
cdr3_nt: TGCGCCAGCAGTCAAGTTCTTGGGGAGAAGACCCAGTACTTC

d_call: -
v_call: TRBV7-3
j_call: TRBJ2-2
clone_size: -
cdr3_aa: CASSSRTNTGELFF
cdr3_nt: TGTGCCAGCAGCTCGCGAACGAACACCGGGGAGCTGTTTTTT

d_call: TRBD1
v_call: TRBV11-3
j_call: TRBJ2-2
clone_size: once
cdr3_aa: CASSFGTVPGELFF
cdr3_nt: TGTGCCAGCAGCTTTGGGACAGTACCCGGGGAGCTGTTTTTT

d_call: -
v_call: TRBV29-1
j_call: TRBJ1-1
clone_size: -
cdr3_aa: CSGVEGEAFF
cdr3_nt: TGCAGCGGGGTGGAGGGGGAAGCTTTCTTT

d_call: TRBD2
v_call: TRBV9
j_call: TRBJ2-2
clone_size: -
cdr3_aa: CASSGGLAGPSGELFF
cdr3_nt: TGTGCCAGCAGCGGGGGACTAGCGGGACCCTCCGGGGAGCTGTTTTTT

d_call: TRBD1
v_call: TRBV7-2
j_call: TRBJ2-7
clone_size: -
cdr3_aa: CASSLVSGQSYEQYF
cdr3_nt: TGTGCCAGCAGCTTAGTGTCGGGACAGAGCTACGAGCAGTACTTC

d_call: TRBD2
v_call: TRBV7-8
j_call: TRBJ2-2
clone_size: -
cdr3_aa: CASSAIAGNTGELFF
cdr3_nt: TGTGCCAGCAGCGCAATAGCGGGGAACACCGGGGAGCTGTTTTTT

d_call: -
v_call: TRBV20-1
j_call: TRBJ1-3
clone_size: -
cdr3_aa: CSASRGGPSRRGNTIYF
cdr3_nt: TGCAGTGCTAGTCGTGGGGGCCCCTCTCGAAGGGGAAACACCATATATTTT

d_call: -
v_call: TRBV27
j_call: TRBJ2-3
clone_size: -
cdr3_aa: CASKGTQYF
cdr3_nt: TGTGCCAGCAAGGGGACGCAGTATTTT

d_call: -
v_call: TRBV28
j_call: TRBJ2-5
clone_size: -
cdr3_aa: CASSLGFQETQYF
cdr3_nt: TGTGCCAGCAGTTTGGGGTTCCAAGAGACCCAGTACTTC